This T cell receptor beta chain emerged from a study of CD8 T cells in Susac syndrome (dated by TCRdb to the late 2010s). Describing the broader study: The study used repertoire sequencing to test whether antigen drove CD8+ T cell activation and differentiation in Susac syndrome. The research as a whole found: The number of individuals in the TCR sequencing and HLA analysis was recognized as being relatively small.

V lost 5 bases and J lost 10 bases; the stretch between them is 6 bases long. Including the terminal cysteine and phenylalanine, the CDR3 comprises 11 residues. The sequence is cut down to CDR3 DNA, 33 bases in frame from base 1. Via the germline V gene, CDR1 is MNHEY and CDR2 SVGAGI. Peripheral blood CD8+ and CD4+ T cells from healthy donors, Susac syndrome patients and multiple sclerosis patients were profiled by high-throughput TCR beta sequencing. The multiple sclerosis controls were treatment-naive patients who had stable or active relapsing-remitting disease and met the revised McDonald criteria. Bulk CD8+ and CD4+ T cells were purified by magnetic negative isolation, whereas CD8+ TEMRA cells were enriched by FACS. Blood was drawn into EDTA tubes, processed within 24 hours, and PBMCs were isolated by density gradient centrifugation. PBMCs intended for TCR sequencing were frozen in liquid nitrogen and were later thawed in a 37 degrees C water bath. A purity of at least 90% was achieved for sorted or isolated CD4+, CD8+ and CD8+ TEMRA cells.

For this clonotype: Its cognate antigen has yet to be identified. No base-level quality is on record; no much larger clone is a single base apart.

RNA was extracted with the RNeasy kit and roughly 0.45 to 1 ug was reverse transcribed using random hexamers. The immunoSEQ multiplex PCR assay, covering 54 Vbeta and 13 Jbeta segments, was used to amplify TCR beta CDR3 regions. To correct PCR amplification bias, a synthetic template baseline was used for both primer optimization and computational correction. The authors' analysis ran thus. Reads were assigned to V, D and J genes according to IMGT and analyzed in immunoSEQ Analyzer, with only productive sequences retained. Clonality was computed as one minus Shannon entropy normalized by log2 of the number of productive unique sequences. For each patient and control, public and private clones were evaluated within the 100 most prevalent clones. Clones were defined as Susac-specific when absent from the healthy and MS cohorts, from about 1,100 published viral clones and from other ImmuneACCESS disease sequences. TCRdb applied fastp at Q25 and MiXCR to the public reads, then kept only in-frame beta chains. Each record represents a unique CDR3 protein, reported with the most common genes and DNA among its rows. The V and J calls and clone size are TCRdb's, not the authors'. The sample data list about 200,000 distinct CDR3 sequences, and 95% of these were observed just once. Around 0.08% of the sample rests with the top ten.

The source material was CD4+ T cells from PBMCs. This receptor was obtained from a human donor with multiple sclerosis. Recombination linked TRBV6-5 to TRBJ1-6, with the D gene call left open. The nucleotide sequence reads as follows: TGTGCCAGCAGTAACGGGTCACCCCTCCACTTT. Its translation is CASSNGSPLHF.